Following are 6 T cell receptor beta chains from one sample sequenced in a study of esophageal squamous cell carcinoma under preoperative chemotherapy. From the PCR reads, TCRdb called clonotypes with MiXCR, one entry per CDR3 protein. Seen here are roughly 9,600 distinct CDR3 sequences, about 51% observed once, and the top ten hold approximately 15%. Time point given: after preoperative PTX-NDP chemotherapy. The sample was taken from a patient given preoperative chemotherapy. The receptor set was obtained from a human donor with esophageal squamous cell carcinoma. The donor label of this sample is uncertain.

This chain links TRBV6-2 or TRBV6-3 with TRBJ2-3; D remains ambiguous. Germline V lookup: CDR1 MNHEY, CDR2 SVGEGT. Trimming took 5 bases from V and 2 from J, leaving 11 bases between them. This CDR3 is built from 14 residues. CDR3 residues: CASSPGRDTDTQYF. As DNA, the CDR3 is TGTGCCAGCAGTCCCGGGCGAGACACAGATACGCAGTATTTT.

Comment on this clonotype: The junction differs from germline at one of its ends, possibly a read error. The chain links TRBV6-1 to TRBJ2-4; D is unclear. Germline V gene sequence: CDR1 MNHNS, CDR2 SASEGT. CDR3 length: 12 amino acids. The CDR3 loop reads CASGGAKNMQYF. The CDR3 coding sequence is TGTGCCAGCGGCGGCGCCAAAAACATGCAGTACTTC.

The chain couples TRBV6-5 to TRBJ2-5; 7 bases map to TRBD1. Germline V gene sequence: CDR1 MNHEY, CDR2 SVGAGI. After removal of 2 bases from V and 2 bases from J, the junction contained 5 bases not matched to a gene. The length of the CDR3 is 15 residues. The CDR3: CASSYADRAQETQYF. CDR3 DNA: TGTGCCAGCAGTTACGCCGACAGGGCTCAAGAGACCCAGTACTTC.

Note on this clonotype: This is likely a read error, given that the CDR3 carries no conserved phenylalanine or tryptophan at its end. The limits of the CDR3 on the DNA are not certain, so only TCRdb's listed CDR3 is given. V usage is TRBV6-1 and J usage is TRBJ2-6; whether TRBD1, the table's D call, matches the DNA was not checked. The CDR3 spans 17 residues, counting both ends. CDR1 is MNHNS, CDR2 SASEGT, per germline. CDR3 sequence reads: CASSEAGGAYNEQYFGA.

In its sample, this clonotype is medium-sized. J is TRBJ2-1 and V is TRBV12-3 or TRBV12-4; 13 bases are a match to TRBD2. The V segment lost 11 bases and the J segment 13 bases; nucleotides outside the gene matches: 20. CDR3 length: 16 amino acids. The CDR3 nucleotides read TGTGCCCAACCACTACGACTAGCGGGAGGAGGGGAGACCCAGTTCTTC. Amino acid sequence: CAQPLRLAGGGETQFF.

Comments on this clonotype: The junction shows a germline mismatch at one end, possibly a read error. V usage is TRBV6-1 and J usage is TRBJ2-2; either TRBD1 or TRBD2 may fit D (5 bases each). The CDR3 is 13 residues long. Germline loops: CDR1 MNHNS, CDR2 SASEGT. The DNA for the CDR3 is TGTGCCAGCAGTGCCGTGAGTACCGGGGCGCTGTTTTTT. As protein: CASSAVSTGALFF.